This TCR beta chain originates from a study of cytomegalovirus exposure and HLA in healthy donors. Study summary: Some 91 million unique TCRs from HLA-typed donors were held in an early release of data.

V was shortened by 1 base and J by 3 bases, with 9 bases between the two germline ends. CDR3 length equals 15 residues. The germline CDR1 and CDR2 sequences are LGHNA and YNFKEQ. Both 60 Vbeta primers and 13 Jbeta primers went into the PCR. The table came from immunoSEQ multiplex PCR; TCRdb's copy has only in-frame clones and leaves some out. The table has roughly 180,000 clones, over 80% seen once. The clonotype was recovered from a boy aged 2 to 9 in good health and CMV-seronegative. Sequencing was done on a sample of PBMCs. This rearrangement joins TRBV4-2 to TRBJ2-2; TRBD2 might be the D (6 bases). The CDR3 sequence is CASSQAGDYTGELFF. CDR3 nucleotides: TGTGCCAGCAGCCAAGCGGGAGATTACACCGGGGAGCTGTTTTTT.